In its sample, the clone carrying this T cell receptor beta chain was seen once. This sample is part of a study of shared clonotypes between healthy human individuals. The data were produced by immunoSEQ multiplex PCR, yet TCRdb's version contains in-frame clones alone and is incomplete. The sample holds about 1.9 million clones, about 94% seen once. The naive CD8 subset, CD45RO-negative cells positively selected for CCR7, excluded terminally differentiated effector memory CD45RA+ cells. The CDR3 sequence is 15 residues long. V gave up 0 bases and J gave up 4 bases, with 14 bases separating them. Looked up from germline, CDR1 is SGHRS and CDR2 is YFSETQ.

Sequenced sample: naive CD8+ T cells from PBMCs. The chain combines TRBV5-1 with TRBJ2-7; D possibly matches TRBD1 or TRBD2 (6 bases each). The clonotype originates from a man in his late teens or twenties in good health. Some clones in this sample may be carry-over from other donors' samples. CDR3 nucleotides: TGCGCCAGCAGCTTGGTCGGCGGAGGGGGGTACGAGCAGTACTTC. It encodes CASSLVGGGGYEQYF.